This T cell receptor (beta chain) is drawn from a study of identical twins (dated by TCRdb to the mid-2010s). Broadly, across the study: The study deep-sequenced TCR alpha and beta repertoires from monozygotic twins, unrelated adults of various ages and cord blood to test whether fetal clonotypes persist. To rule out contamination, the twin experiments were replicated at different times with different library preparation protocols. Summary of the overall study and its limitations: Zero-insertion analyses could be partly confounded by invariant T cells such as MAIT and iNKT, although diverse VJ usage argued against such confounding for most clonotypes. The excess sharing between twins in beta out-of-frame sequences was weaker because fewer shared sequences reduced the signal-to-noise ratio. Recombination models systematically underestimated out-of-frame TCR alpha sharing in monozygotic twins but agreed with sharing between unrelated individuals. Fewer insertions were carried by abundant cord blood beta clonotypes; a weaker similar trend was observed in young adult naive repertoires, while no such trend was observed in memory repertoires. Compared with coincidental sharing between unrelated individuals, out-of-frame TCR alpha sequences shared between twins had an excess of sequences with low generation probability. Because the same donors could not be followed over many years, the conclusions relied on cross-sectional statistical analysis.

This clonotype appeared a few times. This clone's antigen is unknown. No per-base quality is available; no much larger clone lies one base away. Preparation of the library involved 5' RACE. The sample was run on an Illumina HiSeq 2000. A universal primer binding site was introduced by template switching, and a unique molecular identifier was present in the final cDNA, enabling accurate counting of TCR cDNA molecules. Specific primers in the conserved constant-segment region were used to synthesize first-strand cDNA for TCR alpha and beta chains. Each cDNA library was double barcoded, with a SMART-Mk sample barcode plus Illumina barcodes, to control for contamination. TruSeq adapter sequences, together with Illumina sample barcodes, were added in two successive PCR steps. The TCR alpha and beta cDNA libraries were sequenced on the Illumina HiSeq platform using custom primers. Per the authors' processing: Unique molecular identifiers were extracted from raw reads with MiGEC, and CDR3 positions were determined with MiXCR. Recombination models were inferred per individual with the repgenHMM and IGoR tools using an EM algorithm. Shared clonotypes were analyzed with the tcR package in R, and sharing was normalized by the product of cloneset sizes. Out-of-frame nonproductive sequences were analyzed to study raw recombination free of thymic and clonal selection effects. TCRdb cleaned the public reads at Q25 with fastp, built clones with MiXCR and kept in-frame beta chains. Every CDR3 protein is listed once, alongside the most common genes and DNA of its rows. TCRdb assigned the V and J calls; the authors' analysis was not used. Counted in this sample were about 210,000 distinct CDR3 sequences; around 10% of them appeared once. 5% to 6% of the sample is in the top ten clones.

Only healthy Caucasian donors were included. Using Miltenyi CD45RO+ enrichment and human naive T-cell isolation kits, memory (CD45RO+) and naive T cells were isolated from PBMC. The junction shows trimming of 3 bases on V and 6 bases on J, plus 10 bases between the germline ends. According to the germline V gene (reference sequence), CDR1 reads WNHNN and CDR2 reads SYGVQD. Inclusive of the bounding cysteine and phenylalanine, the CDR3 is 13 residues long. Here the CDR3 DNA is all that survives: 39 bases in frame from base 1. Sequencing input: memory (CD45RO+) T cells sorted from blood. The cell subset or site label of this sample denotes: CD45RO+ enriched T cells. The receptor was derived from a woman between 18 and 29 years old in good health. Recombination connected TRBV10-1 to TRBJ2-3, with the D gene uncertain. The DNA reads TGCGCCAGCAGTGAAATTAGCTCGGATACGCAGTATTTT. This is translated as CASSEISSDTQYF.